Listed here is a single T cell receptor beta chain. Its target antigen remains unknown. The junction departs from the called germline gene at one end, perhaps through a read error. This sample stems from a study of blood T cells in healthy people across ages (dated by TCRdb to between 2014 and 2017). As for the study more broadly: In model experiments, template switching captured roughly one uniquely barcoded TCR beta cDNA molecule for every two T cells. Using deep sequencing normalized with unique cDNA molecular identifiers, the study measured how TCR beta repertoire diversity changes with age. Two additional independent replicas of 1 million unique cDNA reads from the same blood draw were analyzed for two donors (one aged 18 to 30 and one aged 80 or older). To avoid experimental bias, donors of different ages were spread randomly across the sequencing lanes. Four age groups were formed from the donors: young (average roughly 15 years), middle-aged (around 39), aged (around 68) and long-lived (about 80).

Overall study results and their limits: Donor CMV infection status was unknown, potentially confounding age-related changes in expanded clonotypes. Since profiling was done on bulk unsorted PBMCs, naive and antigen-experienced compartments could not be conclusively compared. Compared with the aged group, more naive CD4+ T cells, fewer expanded clones and increased TCR diversity were shown by the long-lived group, suggesting age selection. Observed TCR beta diversity per million T cells fell roughly linearly with age, and a significant reduction was already apparent by age roughly 40. Observed TCR beta diversity correlated strongly with the percentage of naive T cells measured by flow cytometry. Estimates of total diversity from one million sequenced T cells were regarded as lower bounds and underestimates.

The library was generated by 5' RACE. Sequencing relied on an Illumina HiSeq 2500. A second about 7 to 11 cycle PCR used a sample-barcoded 5' primer and a J-beta primer mix. A unique molecular identifier was introduced onto each TCR beta cDNA molecule by a template-switch 5' adaptor carrying 12 random nucleotides. Each sample yielded at least 2.5 million CDR3-containing paired-end reads. The Mint cDNA synthesis kit, primed by a TRBC-specific oligonucleotide, was used to synthesize first-strand cDNA from all RNA. After uracil-DNA glycosylase treatment, a first 18-cycle PCR used universal primers M1SS and BC2_uni_R on all cDNA. Per the authors' processing: Each sample was normalized by randomly selecting 1 million high-quality reads, each carrying a distinct molecular identifier. Instead of being binned into consensus sequences, reads that shared molecular identifiers were thrown out. MiTCR, set to a Q25 quality threshold and the strictest error-elimination algorithm, was used for CDR3 identification, clonotype clustering and error correction. A nonparametric unseen species model with Euler transformation was used to estimate a lower bound on total TCR beta diversity. TCRdb reran the public reads through fastp at Q25 and MiXCR, keeping productive beta chains. CDR3 protein duplicates are merged, each entry listing the most common genes and DNA. TCRdb, rather than the study authors, made the V and J calls. In this sample the table shows 1.5 million to 2 million distinct CDR3 sequences, 28% of which occur a single time. Of the sample, about 8% falls within the top ten clones.

Donors were 39 systemically healthy Caucasian individuals from Russia aged roughly 6 to 90 years. Approximately 11 milliliters of peripheral blood were drawn from each donor into EDTA-treated Vacutainer tubes. PBMCs were isolated by Ficoll-Paque density-gradient centrifugation, with at least 6 million obtained per sample. Total RNA was extracted from PBMCs with Trizol reagent, with at least 6 micrograms obtained per sample. Naive CD45RAhigh/CD27high T cell percentages were measured by flow cytometry on a PBMC aliquot from every donor. Including the terminal cysteine and phenylalanine, the CDR3 comprises 12 residues. Here the CDR3 DNA is all that survives: 36 bases in frame from base 1.

This clonotype was obtained from a woman in her thirties in good health. The chain is assembled from TRBV12-3 or TRBV12-4 and TRBJ2-3, with the identity of the D gene unclear. The source material was blood. The CDR3 reads as follows: CASSLRTDTQDF. The bases read TGTGCCAGCAGTCTCCGCACAGATACGCAGGATTTT.